Each of the 16 T cell receptor beta chains below was sequenced from the same sample in a study of blood T cell repertoires in COVID-19. TCRdb's copy holds only in-frame clones and misses some; the assay was immunoSEQ multiplex PCR. The sample gives roughly 200,000 clones, 70% to 90% of which show up once; about a tenth is in the top ten. Sequencing was carried out using peripheral blood. These receptor sequences come from a human donor with active or convalescent COVID-19. The donor label of this sample is uncertain.

This clone was seen a handful of times. This chain uses TRBV7-9 with TRBJ2-5; possibly TRBD2 for D (6 bases). V lost 3 bases, J lost 5 bases, and 16 bases lay in between. The CDR3 contains 15 residues. Germline CDR1 SEHNR, CDR2 FQNEAQ (reference sequence). This CDR3 is CASSFDVRGGETQYF. The CDR3, as DNA: TGTGCCAGCAGCTTTGACGTGCGGGGTGGTGAGACCCAGTACTTC.

The gene calls are TRBV9 and TRBJ2-5; the match to TRBD2 covers 11 bases. The trim removed 4 bases at V and 0 bases at J, leaving 5 bases unmatched. CDR3 size: 16 residues. Per germline, CDR1 SGDLS and CDR2 YYNGEE. The CDR3 DNA sequence: TGTGCCAGCAGCCTAACGGGACTAGCGGACCAAGAGACCCAGTACTTC. It codes for CASSLTGLADQETQYF. Full variable domain (outside the CDR3, taken from reference TRBV9 and TRBJ2-5): DSGVTQTPKHLITATGQRVTLRCSPRSGDLSVYWYQQSLDQGLQFLIQYYNGEERAKGNILERFSAQQFPDLHSELNLSSLELGDSALYFCASSLTGLADQETQYFGPGTRLLVL.

This sequence joins TRBV29-1 and TRBJ2-1; possible D gene TRBD2, 6 bases. The CDR3 has 12 amino acids. The V gene lost 3 bases and the J gene lost 8 bases, with 11 bases spanning the gap. Germline V CDR1 and CDR2: SQVTM, ANQGSEA. CDR3 nucleotide sequence: TGCAGCGTTGATGGGGGGTTAGATGAGCAGTTCTTC. Its translation: CSVDGGLDEQFF.

The count of this clone is one. The genes are TRBV5-5 and TRBJ1-2; weak D call: TRBD1 (5 bases). CDR1 and CDR2 from the germline V gene are SGHKS and YYEKEE (reference sequence). The V end was cut by 6 bases, the J end by 4 bases, with 10 bases between. This CDR3 has 12 amino acids. The DNA for the CDR3 is TGTGCCAGCACCTCGACAGTCTATGGCTACACCTTC. This gives the protein CASTSTVYGYTF.

This sequence joins TRBV6-6 and TRBJ1-4; 10 bases map to TRBD1. Losses at the gene ends were 5 bases for V and 11 bases for J; bases not matched to a gene: 17. The CDR3 extends over 17 amino acids. CDR1 and CDR2 from the germline V gene are MNHNY and SVGAGI (reference sequence). The CDR3 loop reads CASSRGTGAIKAWKLFF. The CDR3 DNA follows: TGTGCCAGCAGTCGCGGGACAGGGGCAATCAAAGCGTGGAAACTGTTTTTT.

V is TRBV3-1 (or the pseudogene TRBV3-2) and J is TRBJ2-2, with 14 bases aligning to TRBD2. The trim removed 4 bases at V and 0 bases at J, leaving 7 bases unmatched. The CDR3 spans 19 residues. The V gene's germline CDR1 is LGHDT and CDR2 YNNKEL (reference sequence). CDR3 sequence (DNA): TGTGCCAGCAGCCTGTCGGGACTAGCGGGAGTGGCGAACACCGGGGAGCTGTTTTTT. It translates to CASSLSGLAGVANTGELFF.

The V call is TRBV29-1, the J call TRBJ2-7; D unclear. This CDR3 has 12 residues. In germline, CDR1 is SQVTM, CDR2 ANQGSEA. The V and J ends lost 2 bases and 4 bases respectively, with 9 bases between them. As DNA, the CDR3 is TGCAGCGTTGAAAGACACCCTTACGAGCAGTACTTC. Protein: CSVERHPYEQYF.

The chain joins TRBV7-8 to TRBJ2-3, with D possibly matching TRBD1 (6 bases). CDR1 SGHVS and CDR2 FQNEAQ come from the germline V gene. V was pared by 5 bases and J by 0 bases, with 15 bases between. The CDR3 runs 16 residues. CDR3 sequence: CASSPPQGLSTDTQYF. DNA for the CDR3: TGTGCCAGCAGCCCGCCACAGGGCCTTAGCACAGATACGCAGTATTTT.

The chain uses TRBV29-1 and TRBJ1-2, with D unresolved. The ends were cut back, 4 bases at V and 4 bases at J, with 16 bases in the middle. CDR3 length: 14 residues. Germline V CDR1 and CDR2: SQVTM, ANQGSEA. In DNA, the CDR3 is TGCAGCGTTGCTATGAGGGCTAGTATCTATGGCTACACCTTC. It translates to CSVAMRASIYGYTF.

The gene calls are TRBV29-1 and TRBJ2-5; 9 bases map to TRBD2. This CDR3 is built from 13 residues. Germline values: CDR1 SQVTM, CDR2 ANQGSEA. The V gene end was trimmed by 3 bases and the J gene end by 6 bases; junction bases not matched to a gene: 5. CDR3 sequence (DNA): TGCAGCGTTGAGGGACTAGCCGTAAAGACCCAGTACTTC. Translation: CSVEGLAVKTQYF.

This clone was recorded once. The chain uses TRBV5-4 and TRBJ2-1; TRBD2 matches at 10 bases. Germline-derived CDR1 and CDR2 are SGHNT and YYREEE (reference sequence). The CDR3 length is 15 residues. Unmatched junction bases numbered 3, after V lost 2 bases and J lost 4 bases. The DNA for the CDR3 is TGTGCCAGCAGCTTTGGGACTAGCGAGTACAATGAGCAGTTCTTC. Translation gives CASSFGTSEYNEQFF.

V gene TRBV6-5 combines with J gene TRBJ1-2, with a weak D call TRBD1 (6 bases). V was cut by 5 bases and J by 2 bases, with 9 bases left in between. Germline values: CDR1 MNHEY, CDR2 SVGAGI. This CDR3 spans 13 amino acids. CDR3 bases: TGTGCCAGCAGTCTTACAGGGAACTATGGCTACACCTTC. Translated, it gives CASSLTGNYGYTF.

The J gene is TRBJ1-1, the V gene TRBV15; 9 nucleotides line up with TRBD1. This CDR3 contains 15 residues. V lost 3 bases, J lost 1 base, and 3 bases stayed unmatched. Germline CDR1 and CDR2: LNHNV and YYDKDF (reference sequence). CDR3 protein: CATSRDRGWNTEAFF. The CDR3 nucleotides are TGTGCCACCAGCAGGGACAGGGGTTGGAACACTGAAGCTTTCTTT.

The chain carries TRBV12-3 or TRBV12-4 and TRBJ2-2; D gene ambiguous. The CDR3 has 12 amino acids. V lost 6 bases and J lost 3, with 5 bases in between. CDR3 bases: TGTGCCAGCAGACTATACACCGGGGAGCTGTTTTTT. It codes for CASRLYTGELFF.

This chain joins TRBV11-3 and TRBJ2-3; 7 bases agree with TRBD2. The CDR3 is 14 residues long. Trimming at V came to 5 bases and at J to 4 bases, leaving 6 bases not matched to a gene. CDR1 and CDR2 from the germline V gene are SGHNT and YENEEA. CDR3 DNA: TGTGCCAGCAGCCTGGGCGGGAGTCCAGATACGCAGTATTTT. It translates to CASSLGGSPDTQYF.

The J gene is TRBJ2-3, the V gene TRBV20-1; 8 nucleotides match TRBD2. Germline assignment: CDR1 DFQATT and CDR2 SNEGSKA (reference sequence). There are 13 residues in the CDR3. The V and J ends lost 3 bases and 8 bases, in that order; junction bases with no gene match: 7. DNA of the CDR3: TGCAGTGCTAGTCTCGCGGGGGGCCCTACGCAGTATTTT. This sequence encodes CSASLAGGPTQYF.